This T cell receptor beta chain was captured in a study of cytomegalovirus exposure and HLA in healthy donors. Findings of the study overall: In vitro, a few CMV-associated chains proved specific for CMV antigens.

V lost 4 bases to trimming and J lost 3 bases; unmatched junction nucleotides: 7. This CDR3 is built from 16 residues. The germline gives CDR1 SNHLY, CDR2 FYNNEI. Worth noting for this clone: Its antigen remains unidentified.

The study ran its PCR with 60 Vbeta and 13 Jbeta primers. TCRdb's copy holds only in-frame clones and misses some; the assay was immunoSEQ multiplex PCR. There are 170,000 or so clones in the sample; 80% occur only once, and under 0.75% lies in the top ten. Sequenced sample: PBMCs. This TCR derives from a boy aged 10-17 years in good health and CMV-seronegative. The chain links TRBV2 to TRBJ1-4; 8 bases line up with TRBD1. The CDR3 region has the DNA TGTGCCAGCAGTGCGCGACAGGGGTCAGCTAATGAAAAACTGTTTTTT. It translates to CASSARQGSANEKLFF.